The 14 T cell receptor beta chains listed next were all sequenced from one sample in a study of control samples from healthy donors and cancer patients. Produced via immunoSEQ multiplex PCR; TCRdb's table is partial and in-frame only. This sample yields over 85,000 clones, of which more than 85% are seen a single time; over 1.3% belongs to the top ten. Sequenced sample: blood. All receptors come from a woman between 25 and 40 years old in good health.

The rearrangement links TRBV28 to TRBJ1-4, with no clear D. With 6 bases removed from V and 0 bases from J, the gap between germline ends came to 11 bases. This CDR3 has 15 residues. The germline gives CDR1 MDHEN, CDR2 SYDVKM. The DNA of the CDR3 is TGTGCCAGCAGGGGCCAAGATGCAACTAATGAAAAACTGTTTTTT. Amino acids: CASRGQDATNEKLFF.

The gene calls are TRBV6-5 and TRBJ1-2; perhaps TRBD1 as D (5 bases). The ends were cut back, 6 bases at V and 4 bases at J, with 15 bases in the middle. This CDR3 is built from 14 residues. The germline gives CDR1 MNHEY, CDR2 SVGAGI. The CDR3 bases are TGTGCCAGCAGCCCCGACGGGACCCCCTATGGCTACACCTTC. It yields the protein CASSPDGTPYGYTF.

The chain recombines TRBV6-6 with TRBJ2-2, with 13 bases matching TRBD2. The CDR3 contains 16 residues. J gave up 8 bases and V 2 bases, and 5 bases lay outside the gene matches. In germline, CDR1 is MNHNY, CDR2 SVGAGI (reference sequence). This CDR3 reads CASSYGLAGARGELFF. CDR3 nucleotide sequence: TGTGCCAGCAGTTACGGACTAGCGGGGGCCAGGGGGGAGCTGTTTTTT.

This chain joins TRBV10-2 and TRBJ1-2; weak D call: TRBD1 (5 bases). V was clipped by 2 bases and J by 1 base, with 5 bases between them. Germline assignment: CDR1 WSHSY and CDR2 SAAADI. The length of the CDR3 is 13 residues. The CDR3 protein is CASSERGNYGYTF. In DNA, the CDR3 is TGCGCCAGCAGTGAGAGGGGTAACTATGGCTACACCTTC.

The V gene is TRBV5-1, the J gene TRBJ1-1, with 7 bases fitting TRBD1. The V segment lost 4 bases and the J segment 1 base; nucleotides outside the gene matches: 13. The germline CDR1 and CDR2 sequences are SGHRS and YFSETQ. This CDR3 contains 17 residues. Here the CDR3 DNA reads TGCGCCAGCAGCAAATCCCCGTCCGGGACAGCGAACACTGAAGCTTTCTTT. Translation: CASSKSPSGTANTEAFF.

A word on this clone: This same CDR3 is encoded by further DNA sequences in the sample. CDR3 residues: CASSFADTQYF. The CDR3 coding sequence is TGTGCCAGCAGCTTCGCAGATACGCAGTATTTT. The V call is TRBV11-3, the J call TRBJ2-3, with D unresolved. Per the germline V gene, CDR1 is SGHNT and CDR2 is YENEEA. Trimming removed 3 bases from V and 4 bases from J, with 2 bases in between. CDR3 length: 11 residues.

The chain couples TRBV5-6 to TRBJ1-3; no reliable D call. CDR3 length equals 13 residues. Per the germline V gene, CDR1 is SGHDT and CDR2 is YYEEEE. V gave up 0 bases and J gave up 4 bases, with 5 bases separating them. The CDR3 DNA reads TGTGCCAGCAGCTTGGTTTCGGGAAACACCATATATTTT. The encoded protein is CASSLVSGNTIYF.

The chain links TRBV7-9 to TRBJ1-2, with 7 bases lining up with TRBD1. Germline V gene sequence: CDR1 SEHNR, CDR2 FQNEAQ (reference sequence). Unmatched junction bases numbered 9, after V lost 5 bases and J lost 6 bases. The CDR3 is 14 amino acids. The CDR3 DNA is TGTGCCAGCAGCCCAAGACAGGGATCGGATGGCTACACCTTC. The encoded protein is CASSPRQGSDGYTF.

This rearrangement joins TRBV7-9 to TRBJ2-1; unclear D gene. The CDR3 contains 15 residues. Germline CDR1 SEHNR, CDR2 FQNEAQ (reference sequence). With 1 base removed from V and 0 bases from J, the gap between germline ends came to 7 bases. The CDR3 nucleotides are TGTGCCAGCAGCTTAGACGCGGTCTCCTACAATGAGCAGTTCTTC. Its protein product is CASSLDAVSYNEQFF. Filled out from reference TRBV7-9 and TRBJ2-1, the complete variable domain reads DTGVSQNPRHKITKRGQNVTFRCDPISEHNRLYWYRQTLGQGPEFLTYFQNEAQLEKSRLLSDRFSAERPKGSFSTLEIQRTEQGDSAMYLCASSLDAVSYNEQFFGPGTRLTVL.

A single count supports this clone. This chain connects TRBV5-6 to TRBJ1-3; no firm D call. Trimming cost V 1 base and J 0 bases, with 5 bases left between them. This CDR3 region has 14 residues. CDR1 SGHDT and CDR2 YYEEEE come from the germline V gene. CDR3: CASSLRVSGNTIYF. The DNA of the CDR3 is TGTGCCAGCAGCTTGCGGGTCTCTGGAAACACCATATATTTT.

The chain combines TRBV5-1 with TRBJ2-7; D might be TRBD1 (6 bases). V gave up 0 bases and J gave up 4 bases, with 20 bases separating them. The germline gives CDR1 SGHRS, CDR2 YFSETQ. The CDR3 extends over 17 amino acids. DNA for the CDR3: TGCGCCAGCAGCTTGGGGGCGCCCAAAACAGGGTCTTACGAGCAGTACTTC. Translation gives CASSLGAPKTGSYEQYF.

The chain recombines TRBV11-2 with TRBJ2-4, with D unresolved. This CDR3 is built from 14 residues. V lost 3 bases to trimming and J lost 0 bases, with 6 bases between them. Germline-derived CDR1 and CDR2 are SGHAT and FQNNGV. The CDR3 region is CASSFDLAKNIQYF. In DNA, the CDR3 is TGTGCCAGCAGCTTTGACTTAGCCAAAAACATTCAGTACTTC.

V gene TRBV5-1 combines with J gene TRBJ2-1, with 8 bases aligning to TRBD2. Germline lookup yields CDR1 SGHRS and CDR2 YFSETQ. The junction had 4 bases not matched to a gene; V was cut back by 2 bases and J by 3 bases. The CDR3 is 15 residues long. The CDR3 region is CASSLAGEVYNEQFF. The CDR3 DNA reads TGCGCCAGCAGCTTAGCGGGAGAGGTCTACAATGAGCAGTTCTTC.

The chain has TRBV6-1 and TRBJ1-6; a possible D gene is TRBD1 (5 bases). The CDR3 covers 17 residues. V gave up 0 bases and J gave up 7 bases, with 16 bases separating them. Germline V CDR1 and CDR2: MNHNS, SASEGT. The CDR3 coding sequence is TGTGCCAGCAGTGAAGCGGTAGGGACTTTCGGCAATTCACCCCTCCACTTT. Protein sequence: CASSEAVGTFGNSPLHF.